This T cell receptor beta chain was identified in a study of blood T cells in healthy people across ages. Study conclusions and caveats: While age rose, TCR beta diversity per million T cells dropped in a roughly linear way.

In germline, CDR1 is MNHEY, CDR2 SMNVEV (reference sequence). This CDR3 region has 13 residues. V dropped 2 bases and J dropped 6 bases, with 8 bases sitting between them. A second PCR of 7 to 11 cycles used a sample-barcoded 5' primer and a J-beta primer mix. TCRdb independently ran MiXCR on the 5' RACE reads; one entry per CDR3 protein. Of 600,000 to 1,000,000 distinct CDR3 sequences listed, approximately 25% are singletons. Notes on this clonotype: Its antigen is unidentified.

These data were also filed under a second study, of T cells of mothers and their children. That publication notes: Amplification in the second PCR used the M1S primer, which added sample barcodes and 2-4 random nucleotides.

The receptor comes from a boy between 10 and 17 years old in good health. Sequenced sample: blood. The chain links TRBV27 to TRBJ2-1; TRBD2 is a possible D gene (6 bases). CDR3 nucleotides: TGTGCCAGCAGTTTAGTAGCGGCCAATGAGCAGTTCTTC. Its protein product is CASSLVAANEQFF.